The following is a TCR beta chain sequence with its context. This sample stems from a study of CD8+ T cells in alopecia areata. Following RNA extraction, reverse transcription yielded cDNA that acted as the sequencing template. Clones were sequenced by immunoSEQ multiplex PCR, and TCRdb holds only the in-frame ones, with some missing. The table records some 170,000 clones, less than 75% of them present only once. Trimming left V 1 base short and J 0 bases short, with 9 bases between. Looked up from germline, CDR1 is SGHVS and CDR2 is FNYEAQ. The CDR3 runs 15 residues. The sequence was obtained from a human donor with alopecia areata. This sequence joins TRBV7-6 and TRBJ1-1, with D unclear. The input for sequencing was CD8+ T cells sorted from blood, taken at week 0. The CDR3 protein is CASSLGGVMNTEAFF. As DNA, the CDR3 is TGTGCCAGCAGCTTAGGGGGAGTCATGAACACTGAAGCTTTCTTT.